Below, 9 T cell receptor beta chains from the same sample are listed, as sequenced in a study of blood T cell repertoires in COVID-19. The data were produced by immunoSEQ multiplex PCR, yet TCRdb's version contains in-frame clones alone and is incomplete. The profile shows 55,000 to 75,000 clones, less than 75% of them singletons. The source material was peripheral blood. The receptors here all came from a man between 60 and 75 years old with acute or convalescent COVID-19.

This clone was picked up one time. This chain links TRBV15 with TRBJ1-5; the D gene is possibly TRBD1 (6 bases). CDR1 LNHNV and CDR2 YYDKDF come from the germline V gene (reference sequence). This CDR3 contains 16 residues. V gave up 1 base and J gave up 3 bases, with 13 bases separating them. As DNA, the CDR3 is TGTGCCACCAGCAGAGCGCACAGGGTTGACAATCAGCCCCAGCATTTT. Protein sequence: CATSRAHRVDNQPQHF.

This chain connects TRBV5-1 to TRBJ2-1; 12 bases match TRBD2. J lost 8 bases, V lost 3 bases, and 12 bases had no gene match. This CDR3 is built from 17 residues. Germline V gene lookup returns CDR1 SGHRS and CDR2 YFSETQ. This CDR3 reads CASSWGTTSGSTDEQFF. CDR3 nucleotide sequence: TGCGCCAGCAGCTGGGGAACGACTAGCGGGAGTACGGATGAGCAGTTCTTC. The variable domain in full, with the rest retrieved from reference TRBV5-1 and TRBJ2-1, is KAGVTQTPRYLIKTRGQQVTLSCSPISGHRSVSWYQQTPGQGLQFLFEYFSETQRNKGNFPGRFSGRQFSNSRSEMNVSTLELGDSALYLCASSWGTTSGSTDEQFFGPGTRLTVL.

This chain links TRBV2 with TRBJ2-7, with 7 nucleotides matching TRBD1. Germline-derived CDR1 and CDR2 are SNHLY and FYNNEI. V was pared by 6 bases and J by 6 bases, with 5 bases of the junction left unmatched. The length of the CDR3 is 12 residues. CDR3 protein: CASRTGKGEQYF. DNA for the CDR3: TGTGCCAGCAGGACAGGGAAAGGCGAGCAGTACTTC.

This clone has ten or more counts. J is TRBJ2-7 and V is TRBV18, with D possibly TRBD2 on 6 matching bases. CDR1 and CDR2 (germline): KGHSH, LQKENI. Trimming removed 1 base from V and 3 bases from J, with 10 bases in between. This CDR3 is built from 14 residues. The CDR3: CASSPQGGNYEQYF. CDR3 nucleotide sequence: TGTGCCAGCTCACCACAGGGAGGAAACTACGAGCAGTACTTC.

The chain carries TRBV6-5 and TRBJ2-7; the D gene is possibly TRBD1 (5 bases). Trimming removed 3 bases from V and 1 base from J, with 13 bases in between. Germline CDR1 reads MNHEY; CDR2 reads SVGAGI. The CDR3 has 15 residues. CDR3 sequence (DNA): TGTGCCAGCAGTTATTCCTGTAGGGGTTCCTACGAGCAGTACGTC. Translated: CASSYSCRGSYEQYV.

The chain links TRBV6-5 to TRBJ1-4; 7 bases line up with TRBD1. The CDR3 spans 14 residues. Germline values: CDR1 MNHEY, CDR2 SVGAGI. After removal of 7 bases from V and 8 bases from J, the junction contained 10 bases not matched to a gene. In nucleotides, the CDR3 is TGTGCCAGCACTTCGACAGGGTTGGCGGAAAAACTGTTTTTT. This sequence encodes CASTSTGLAEKLFF.

This chain's CDR3 is CASSFIAGGSDTQYF. In nucleotides, the CDR3 is TGCGCCAGCAGCTTCATAGCGGGGGGCTCAGATACGCAGTATTTT. The chain links TRBV4-1 to TRBJ2-3, with 10 bases fitting TRBD2. Looked up from germline, CDR1 is MGHRA and CDR2 is YSYEKL. The J segment lost 4 bases and the V segment lost 5 bases, leaving 6 bases of the junction unmatched. The CDR3 runs 15 residues.

The rearrangement joins TRBV19 to TRBJ1-2; 12 nucleotides match TRBD1. This CDR3 has 17 residues. V was clipped by 7 bases and J by 5 bases; unmatched bases: 14. Germline-derived CDR1 and CDR2 are LNHDA and SQIVND (reference sequence). This CDR3 is CASIPNSGQGARYGYTF. CDR3 DNA sequence: TGTGCCAGTATTCCCAACTCGGGACAGGGGGCTCGGTATGGCTACACCTTC.

The CDR3 spells CASSYGEGEQYF. CDR3 DNA sequence: TGTGCCAGCAGCTATGGGGAGGGCGAGCAGTACTTC. The V and J genes are TRBV5-4 and TRBJ2-7; 7 positions match TRBD2. The germline V gene has CDR1 SGHNT and CDR2 YYREEE (reference sequence). Trimming at V came to 3 bases and at J to 6 bases, leaving 3 bases not matched to a gene. CDR3 length equals 12 residues.